This is a list of T cell receptor beta chains from one sample in a study of blood T cell repertoires in COVID-19. The table came from immunoSEQ multiplex PCR; TCRdb's copy has only in-frame clones and leaves some out. Altogether approximately 210,000 clones are present, less than 90% being singletons, with the ten largest covering about 1.8%. Sequenced: peripheral blood. All receptors come from a man between 65 and 85 years old with acute or convalescent COVID-19. Both conserved end residues are part of each CDR3. Fields, in order: V gene, J gene, D gene, clone size, CDR3 DNA, CDR3 protein. A D gene is named only where the DNA matches it firmly. Clone sizes are given selectively: once, few, many, or a class where the clone is expanded.

TRBV12-5,TRBJ1-1,TRBD1,once,TGTGCTAGTGGTTTGGTACCCCCGACAGGGAAAGACGACACTGAAGCTTTCTTT,CASGLVPPTGKDDTEAFF
TRBV18,TRBJ2-7,TRBD2,-,TGTGCCAGCTCCCAACAGGGACTAGCGACCGAGCAGTACTTC,CASSQQGLATEQYF
TRBV15,TRBJ2-2,-,-,TGTGCCACCAGCAGTGGTCGGCAGGGCGCCACCGGGGAGCTGTTTTTT,CATSSGRQGATGELFF
TRBV15,TRBJ1-6,-,-,TGTGCCACCAGCAGAGATCAGAGGCAGGGGTTCCCTAATTCACCCCTCCACTTT,CATSRDQRQGFPNSPLHF
TRBV27,TRBJ2-7,TRBD2,-,TGTGCCAGCAGTGAATTAGCGGGAGGGGGGTACGAGCAGTACTTC,CASSELAGGGYEQYF
TRBV6-1,TRBJ2-7,TRBD1,-,TGTGCCAGCAGTGACCCGGGACAGGGGCCCTACGAGCAGTACTTC,CASSDPGQGPYEQYF
TRBV11-2,TRBJ2-1,-,many,TGTGCCAGCAGCTTAGCGAATGAGCAGTTCTTC,CASSLANEQFF
TRBV2,TRBJ2-5,TRBD2,-,TGTGCCAGCAAACTAGCGGGAAGGGAGACCCAGTACTTC,CASKLAGRETQYF
TRBV19,TRBJ1-1,-,-,TGTGCCAGTGACCGTTCACAGGGCACACCGAACACTGAAGCTTTCTTT,CASDRSQGTPNTEAFF
TRBV10-3,TRBJ1-3,-,-,TGTGCCATCAGTGAGTCGGGTAGCCTTCAAGGAGCTGGAAACACCATATATTTT,CAISESGSLQGAGNTIYF
TRBV12-5,TRBJ2-1,-,once,TGTGCTAGTGCCCTTGGGGAGGAATACAATGAGCAGTTCTTC,CASALGEEYNEQFF
TRBV3-1/TRBV3-2,TRBJ1-2,TRBD1,-,TGTGCCAGCAGCCAAGGGACAGGGGAATTTGGTGGCTACACCTTC,CASSQGTGEFGGYTF
TRBV24-1,TRBJ1-2,-,-,TGTGCCACCAGTGACAGGGCGAGTGGCTACACCTTC,CATSDRASGYTF
TRBV2,TRBJ1-2,-,-,TGTGCCAGCAGCCCGGGGACTGCTAAGGGCTACACCTTC,CASSPGTAKGYTF
TRBV5-4,TRBJ2-3,TRBD1,-,TGTGCCAGCAGCTCGACAGGGGGTAGCGCAGATACGCAGTATTTT,CASSSTGGSADTQYF
TRBV30,TRBJ1-4,-,-,TGTGCCTGGAGGAGGTTTACGGCTAATGAAAAACTGTTTTTT,CAWRRFTANEKLFF
TRBV7-2,TRBJ2-2,TRBD2,-,TGTGCCAGCAGCTTGGGACTAGCGGGTACCGGGGAGCTGTTTTTT,CASSLGLAGTGELFF
TRBV15,TRBJ2-7,-,few,TGTGCCACCAGCAGAGAAGGAGTCTCTTCATCCTACGAGCAGTACTTC,CATSREGVSSSYEQYF
TRBV7-3,TRBJ2-3,TRBD1,-,TGTGCCAGCAGCTTAGACAGGGCCGATACGCAGTATTTT,CASSLDRADTQYF
TRBV3-1/TRBV3-2,TRBJ2-2,-,-,TGTGCCAGCAGGGACACCTCGAACACCGGGGAGCTGTTTTTT,CASRDTSNTGELFF
TRBV4-2,TRBJ1-3,-,once,TGTGCCAGCAGCCAAGATTTGGGGGCGCGTGGAAACACCATATATTTT,CASSQDLGARGNTIYF
TRBV15,TRBJ2-2,-,-,TGTGCCACCAGCAGAGATATTAGAACTCTTAACACCGGGGAGCTGTTTTTT,CATSRDIRTLNTGELFF
TRBV19,TRBJ1-2,-,-,TGTGCCAGTAGTATCCCTTCGGACTCGAGGAACTATGGCTACACCTTC,CASSIPSDSRNYGYTF
TRBV7-3,TRBJ1-1,-,-,TGTGCCAGCAGCCCAAACAGAAACACTGAAGCTTTCTTT,CASSPNRNTEAFF
TRBV6-5,TRBJ2-1,TRBD1,-,TGTGCCAGCAGTTCGGAAGGGACAGGGGTCAGGGAGCAGTTCTTC,CASSSEGTGVREQFF
TRBV7-3,TRBJ2-2,-,-,TGTGCCAGCAGCTCGTTAGCGGTTACAAACACCGGGGAGCTGTTTTTT,CASSSLAVTNTGELFF
TRBV12-3/TRBV12-4,TRBJ1-1,-,few,TGTGCCAGCAGTTTCGGGGTCGAAGCTTTCTTT,CASSFGVEAFF
TRBV7-8,TRBJ2-1,TRBD1,-,TGTGCCAGCAGCTACGCCGGACAGGGAGGCGAGCAGTTCTTC,CASSYAGQGGEQFF
TRBV27,TRBJ2-2,TRBD2,once,TGTGCCAGCAGACCACTAGGACTAGAAGGCACCGGGGAGCTGTTTTTT,CASRPLGLEGTGELFF
TRBV19,TRBJ2-2,-,-,TGTGCCAGTAGTAGCGGACAGTTGAACACCGGGGAGCTGTTTTTT,CASSSGQLNTGELFF
TRBV18,TRBJ2-6,-,-,TGTGCCAGCTCTCCAGACTTCTCTGGGGCCAACGTCCTGACTTTC,CASSPDFSGANVLTF
TRBV18,TRBJ2-4,TRBD1,-,TGTGCCAGCTCACCAACCGGGACAGGGGGCTTAGACATTCAGTACTTC,CASSPTGTGGLDIQYF
TRBV27,TRBJ2-3,-,-,TGTGCCAGCAGTTCTGGACAGAAACCACGCACAGATACGCAGTATTTT,CASSSGQKPRTDTQYF
TRBV3-1/TRBV3-2,TRBJ1-6,-,once,TGTGCCAGCAGCCAAGGGTTCCAGTCCCGGGGTTCACCCCTCCACTTT,CASSQGFQSRGSPLHF
TRBV3-1/TRBV3-2,TRBJ1-1,-,-,TGTGCCAGCAGCCAGAGGGACTCAAACACTGAAGCTTTCTTT,CASSQRDSNTEAFF
TRBV9,TRBJ2-1,TRBD1,once,TGTGCCAGCAGCGGAAGCCAGGGGGCGTTTAATGAGCAGTTCTTC,CASSGSQGAFNEQFF
TRBV28,TRBJ1-1,-,-,TGTGCCAGCAGCCCGGACATGAAGGTCACTGAAGCTTTCTTT,CASSPDMKVTEAFF
TRBV7-9,TRBJ1-4,TRBD1,-,TGTGCCAGCAGCGCGGAGCCGGGACAGAGTGCAACTAATGAAAAACTGTTTTTT,CASSAEPGQSATNEKLFF
TRBV15,TRBJ2-5,-,-,TGTGCAGCTAGGGGTATAGGGCTCGGGACCCAGTACTTC,CAARGIGLGTQYF
TRBV12-3/TRBV12-4,TRBJ1-1,-,-,TGTGCCAGTACCAGGGTGGGCACTGAAGCTTTCTTT,CASTRVGTEAFF
TRBV7-2,TRBJ2-2,-,-,TGTGCCAGCAGCTTAACCAGGGGTGGGGAGCTGTTTTTT,CASSLTRGGELFF
TRBV27,TRBJ1-1,-,-,TGTGCCAGCAGTTTGGAGGGGCATAGAACTGAAGCTTTCTTT,CASSLEGHRTEAFF
TRBV5-4,TRBJ2-7,-,-,TGTGCCAGCAGCTTTTCGGGTCGGTACGAGCAGTACTTC,CASSFSGRYEQYF
TRBV6-5,TRBJ2-7,TRBD2,once,TGTGCCAGCAGTTACTTCGCGGGAGCGGGGGAGCAGTACTTC,CASSYFAGAGEQYF
TRBV20-1,TRBJ2-7,-,-,TGCAGTGCTAGAGCCTACGTCGAGCAGTACTTC,CSARAYVEQYF
TRBV6-2/TRBV6-3,TRBJ1-2,-,-,TGTGCCAGCAGCCCCTACCGCGGCCGGGGGAGTGGCTACACCTTC,CASSPYRGRGSGYTF
TRBV6-5,TRBJ2-7,TRBD1,-,TGTGCCAGCAGCCCCGGGACAGGGGGCTCCTACGAGCAGTACTTC,CASSPGTGGSYEQYF
TRBV11-2,TRBJ1-2,-,-,TGTGCCAGCAGCTTAGAGCCCTCCGGGGACTATGGCTACACCTTC,CASSLEPSGDYGYTF
TRBV18,TRBJ2-2,TRBD2,-,TGTGCCAGCTCACCCCTCGGGGGTAGCGGGAGGACCGGGGAGCTGTTTTTT,CASSPLGGSGRTGELFF
TRBV7-3,TRBJ2-5,-,-,TGTGCCAGCAGCTTAACGTCGGGAGCTCAAGAGACCCAGTACTTC,CASSLTSGAQETQYF